This T cell receptor (beta chain) was sequenced during a study of cytomegalovirus exposure and HLA in healthy donors. Study outcomes and limitations: Per a later analysis, about 17,000 TCR beta sequences showed association with HLA alleles at 0.05 false discovery rate.

Vbeta (60) and Jbeta (13) primers were used in the PCR. The table came from immunoSEQ multiplex PCR; TCRdb's copy has only in-frame clones and leaves some out. The sample shows about 150,000 clones, roughly 82% of them seen only once. About this clone itself: Its antigen remains unknown.

The CDR3 is made up of 14 amino acids. The germline CDR1 and CDR2 sequences are SGHTA and FQGNSA. Trimming removed 6 bases from V and 2 bases from J, with 10 bases in between. The TCR originated in a man in his thirties or forties in good health and CMV-seropositive. The sequenced sample consisted of PBMCs. The chain has TRBV7-2 and TRBJ1-4, with D possibly matching TRBD1 (5 bases). CDR3 sequence (DNA): TGTGCCAGCAGGACGACAGCGACTAATGAAAAACTGTTTTTT. It specifies CASRTTATNEKLFF.